These T cell receptor beta chains were read from a single sample in a study of T cells in narcolepsy. Sequencing used immunoSEQ multiplex PCR; TCRdb keeps in-frame clones, though not all of them. The sample holds under 35,000 clones, 80% to 85% seen once. What was sequenced was memory (CD45RA-) CD4+ T cells from blood. The receptors shown here come from a human donor in good health. The CDR3 runs from the conserved cysteine through the conserved F or W. The order of the fields is V gene, J gene, D gene, clone size, CDR3 protein, CDR3 DNA. D genes are given only for firm matches. A clone size is listed for some rows: how often the clone was seen (once, few, many), or a class if it is expanded.

>TRBV7-2|TRBJ2-5|TRBD2|NA
CASSLTSGGRVGQYF
TGTGCCAGCAGCTTAACTAGCGGGGGGCGCGTGGGCCAGTACTTC
>TRBV15|TRBJ2-2|TRBD2|NA
CATSTKRGGFGELFF
TGTGCCACCAGCACAAAGCGGGGGGGCTTCGGGGAGCTGTTTTTT
>TRBV6-1|TRBJ1-1|TRBD1|NA
CASRDRAPTEAFF
TGTGCCAGCAGGGACAGGGCGCCCACTGAAGCTTTCTTT
>TRBV27|TRBJ1-6|NA|NA
CASSLNRGSPLHF
TGTGCCAGCAGTTTAAATAGGGGTTCACCCCTCCACTTT
>TRBV19|TRBJ2-2|NA|NA
CASSIGVGSGELFF
TGTGCCAGTAGTATAGGTGTCGGGTCGGGGGAGCTGTTTTTT
>TRBV15|TRBJ1-3|NA|NA
CATSRGGEGNTIYF
TGTGCCACCAGCAGAGGCGGGGAAGGAAACACCATATATTTT
>TRBV6-1|TRBJ1-4|TRBD1|few
CASSEPFRGPVNEKLFF
TGTGCCAGCAGTGAGCCCTTTAGGGGGCCGGTGAATGAAAAACTGTTTTTT
>TRBV5-4|TRBJ2-2|TRBD2|NA
CASSLGTSAVTGELFF
TGTGCCAGCAGCTTGGGTACTAGCGCGGTCACCGGGGAGCTGTTTTTT
>TRBV19|TRBJ1-1|TRBD1|NA
CASSIEQGGLNTEAFF
TGTGCCAGTAGTATAGAACAGGGGGGTTTGAACACTGAAGCTTTCTTT
>TRBV2|TRBJ2-5|TRBD2|NA
CARGTQRGGETQYF
TGTGCCAGGGGAACACAGCGGGGTGGAGAGACCCAGTACTTC
>TRBV10-3|TRBJ1-2|NA|few
CAISDQSGTGSYGYTF
TGTGCCATCAGTGATCAATCCGGGACTGGAAGCTATGGCTACACCTTC
>TRBV27|TRBJ1-3|NA|once
CASRSMKDGPSGNTIYF
TGTGCCAGCAGATCGATGAAGGACGGCCCATCTGGAAACACCATATATTTT
>TRBV19|TRBJ1-2|NA|NA
CASSIQGPYGYTF
TGTGCCAGTAGTATACAGGGACCCTATGGCTACACCTTC
>TRBV7-9|TRBJ2-5|TRBD1|NA
CASSLPSQGSQETQYF
TGTGCCAGCAGCTTACCATCACAGGGGTCCCAAGAGACCCAGTACTTC
>TRBV2|TRBJ1-2|NA|NA
CASSADSNYGYTF
TGTGCCAGCAGCGCAGACAGTAACTATGGCTACACCTTC
>TRBV7-2|TRBJ2-3|TRBD2|once
CASTLLAGGRDTQYF
TGTGCCAGCACCTTACTAGCGGGGGGGAGAGATACGCAGTATTTT
>TRBV19|TRBJ1-2|NA|NA
CASSIPSANYGYTF
TGTGCCAGTAGTATTCCCTCAGCTAACTATGGCTACACCTTC
>TRBV11-2|TRBJ2-5|NA|NA
CASSSGTWETQYF
TGTGCCAGCAGTTCCGGGACCTGGGAGACCCAGTACTTC
>TRBV19|TRBJ1-2|TRBD1|NA
CASTALGTVGGGYTF
TGTGCCAGTACCGCACTCGGGACAGTCGGAGGGGGCTACACCTTC
>TRBV4-1|TRBJ2-2|NA|NA
CASSQAGFTGELFF
TGCGCCAGCAGCCAAGCAGGGTTCACCGGGGAGCTGTTTTTT
>TRBV6-1|TRBJ2-3|TRBD2|few
CASTGGGWITDTQYF
TGTGCCAGCACCGGGGGGGGATGGATCACAGATACGCAGTATTTT
>TRBV6-1|TRBJ2-3|NA|NA
CASSDLAAGTDTQYF
TGTGCCAGCAGTGATTTGGCAGCAGGCACAGATACGCAGTATTTT
>TRBV14|TRBJ1-1|NA|NA
CASSGFRWEDEAFF
TGTGCCAGCAGCGGGTTCCGATGGGAAGATGAAGCTTTCTTT
>TRBV7-2|TRBJ2-3|TRBD2|NA
CASSLGGKNTDTQYF
TGTGCCAGCAGCTTGGGAGGGAAAAACACAGATACGCAGTATTTT
>TRBV6-5|TRBJ2-7|TRBD2|NA
CASSYSGGGYEQYF
TGTGCCAGCAGTTACTCGGGCGGGGGCTACGAGCAGTACTTC
>TRBV6-1|TRBJ2-7|NA|NA
CASRAGLNYEQYF
TGTGCCAGCAGGGCAGGCCTTAACTACGAGCAGTACTTC
>TRBV4-2|TRBJ1-1|NA|NA
CASSQGIGRGDTEAFF
TGTGCCAGCAGCCAAGGTATAGGGAGGGGGGACACTGAAGCTTTCTTT
>TRBV19|TRBJ1-4|TRBD1|NA
CASSIAQGAPEKLFF
TGTGCCAGTAGTATTGCACAGGGGGCGCCTGAAAAACTGTTTTTT
>TRBV19|TRBJ1-2|TRBD1|NA
CASSFKQGQGRGYTF
TGTGCCAGTAGTTTTAAACAAGGACAGGGCCGAGGCTACACCTTC
>TRBV19|TRBJ1-6|TRBD1|NA
CASSITGGKSPLHF
TGTGCCAGTAGTATTACAGGGGGAAAATCACCCCTCCACTTT
>TRBV5-1|TRBJ2-7|TRBD1|NA
CASSRMTGNYEQYF
TGCGCCAGCAGCCGGATGACAGGGAACTACGAGCAGTACTTC
>TRBV7-2|TRBJ1-2|NA|NA
CASSLTRDNYGYTF
TGTGCCAGCAGCTTAACCCGGGACAACTATGGCTACACCTTC
>TRBV5-1|TRBJ1-1|NA|NA
CASSYGGGNTEAFF
TGCGCCAGCAGTTATGGGGGTGGGAACACTGAAGCTTTCTTT
>TRBV4-3|TRBJ2-3|TRBD2|NA
CASSQPVGLAIADTQYF
TGCGCCAGCAGCCAACCCGTAGGACTAGCGATCGCAGATACGCAGTATTTT
>TRBV5-1|TRBJ2-4|TRBD2|NA
CASSGGGPKNIQYF
TGCGCCAGCAGCGGCGGGGGTCCCAAAAACATTCAGTACTTC
>TRBV5-1|TRBJ2-3|NA|NA
CASSLDGLSTDTQYF
TGCGCCAGCAGCTTGGATGGCCTTAGCACAGATACGCAGTATTTT
>TRBV6-5|TRBJ1-5|TRBD1|NA
CASRRTGGDQPQHF
TGTGCCAGCAGACGGACAGGGGGCGATCAGCCCCAGCATTTT
>TRBV19|TRBJ1-5|NA|NA
CASSINWNDQPQHF
TGTGCCAGTAGTATAAATTGGAACGATCAGCCCCAGCATTTT
>TRBV5-4|TRBJ2-3|NA|once
CASNPTGTDTQYF
TGTGCCAGCAACCCGACAGGCACAGATACGCAGTATTTT
>TRBV2|TRBJ2-4|TRBD1|NA
CASGEDRVGIQYF
TGTGCCAGCGGAGAGGACAGGGTGGGCATTCAGTACTTC
>TRBV6-5|TRBJ2-6|NA|few
CASSYSSNSGANVLTF
TGTGCCAGCAGTTACTCGAGCAACTCTGGGGCCAACGTCCTGACTTTC
>TRBV7-2|TRBJ1-1|NA|few
CASSPQTNTEAFF
TGTGCCAGCAGCCCCCAAACAAACACTGAAGCTTTCTTT
>TRBV12-5|TRBJ2-5|TRBD1|NA
CASGPLGTGKETQYF
TGTGCTAGTGGTCCCTTAGGGACAGGGAAAGAGACCCAGTACTTC
>TRBV19|TRBJ1-4|NA|few
CASSSRQREKLFF
TGTGCCAGTAGTTCACGACAGCGTGAAAAACTGTTTTTT
>TRBV27|TRBJ2-7|NA|NA
CASSSTGRGTYEQYF
TGTGCCAGCAGTTCAACAGGGAGGGGGACCTACGAGCAGTACTTC
>TRBV2|TRBJ2-3|TRBD2|NA
CASTEAGRVRQYF
TGTGCCAGCACTGAGGCGGGGAGGGTGAGGCAGTATTTT
>TRBV12-5|TRBJ1-1|NA|NA
CASGLVQWEGAIWGNTEAFF
TGTGCTAGTGGTTTGGTACAGTGGGAAGGGGCCATATGGGGGAACACTGAAGCTTTCTTT
>TRBV19|TRBJ1-2|TRBD1|NA
CASSDRGLGGYTF
TGTGCCAGTAGTGACAGGGGGCTCGGTGGCTACACCTTC
>TRBV15|TRBJ1-2|NA|NA
CATSRERTAYYGYTF
TGTGCCACCAGCAGAGAAAGGACGGCCTACTATGGCTACACCTTC
>TRBV9|TRBJ1-5|NA|NA
CASSAKRHYGTTTQGPQHF
TGTGCCAGCAGCGCGAAGAGGCACTACGGGACCACCACACAAGGGCCCCAGCATTTT
>TRBV6-4|TRBJ1-6|NA|NA
CASSRGVGNSPLHF
TGTGCCAGCTCGAGGGGGGTGGGGAATTCACCCCTCCACTTT
>TRBV9|TRBJ1-1|NA|NA
CASSDGRRDAEAFF
TGTGCCAGCAGCGATGGTCGACGGGACGCTGAAGCTTTCTTT
>TRBV5-1|TRBJ1-2|TRBD1|NA
CASSYRTGGENGYTF
TGCGCCAGCAGCTATCGGACAGGGGGCGAAAATGGCTACACCTTC
>TRBV11-3|TRBJ2-3|NA|NA
CASSPGAASTDTQYF
TGTGCCAGCAGCCCAGGGGCGGCTAGCACAGATACGCAGTATTTT
>TRBV6-1|TRBJ2-3|NA|NA
CASSFSPSTDTQYF
TGTGCCAGTTCCTTTAGTCCTAGCACAGATACGCAGTATTTT
>TRBV2|TRBJ1-1|NA|NA
CASKIGATNTEAFF
TGTGCCAGCAAGATTGGGGCGACGAACACTGAAGCTTTCTTT
>TRBV19|TRBJ1-1|NA|NA
CASSLGQLHTEAFF
TGTGCCAGTAGCCTCGGACAGCTCCACACTGAAGCTTTCTTT
>TRBV4-2|TRBJ2-2|TRBD1|NA
CASSQEVGQGPGELFF
TGTGCCAGCAGCCAAGAAGTGGGACAGGGCCCCGGGGAGCTGTTTTTT
>TRBV25-1|TRBJ1-2|NA|once
CASSSSGYGYTF
TGTGCCAGCAGTAGTTCGGGATATGGCTACACCTTC
>TRBV29-1|TRBJ1-1|NA|NA
CSAWVVNTEAFF
TGCAGCGCTTGGGTAGTGAACACTGAAGCTTTCTTT